The rows below give T cell receptor beta chains drawn from one sample of a study of HIV-infected children after antiretroviral therapy interruption. TCRdb re-called the 3' RACE reads through MiXCR, storing one row per CDR3 protein. Here the sample spans more than 85,000 distinct CDR3 sequences, around 6.9% being singletons. Sample: CD45RA+ CD4+ T cells from PBMCs, pooled from several time points, taken from a donor given antiretroviral therapy, either interrupted or continuous. These receptors were taken from a pool of human donors with HIV. Both conserved end residues are part of each CDR3. The order of the fields is V gene, D gene, J gene, CDR3 length, clone size, CDR3 protein, CDR3 DNA. D genes are given only for firm matches. Expanded clones are given a class, and other clones once, few, many or no size at all.

v_call: TRBV19; d_call: -; j_call: TRBJ2-2; cdr3_length: 16; clone_size: many; cdr3_aa: CASSPAGLQQTGELFF; cdr3_nt: TGTGCCAGTAGTCCCGCGGGACTGCAACAAACCGGGGAGCTGTTTTTT
v_call: TRBV20-1; d_call: -; j_call: TRBJ2-7; cdr3_length: 10; clone_size: -; cdr3_aa: CSAGREEQYF; cdr3_nt: TGCAGTGCCGGCCGGGAGGAGCAGTACTTC
v_call: TRBV7-9; d_call: -; j_call: TRBJ1-1; cdr3_length: 11; clone_size: many; cdr3_aa: CASSRALEAFF; cdr3_nt: TGTGCCAGCAGCCGAGCCCTGGAAGCTTTCTTT
v_call: TRBV12-3/TRBV12-4; d_call: -; j_call: TRBJ2-1; cdr3_length: 15; clone_size: -; cdr3_aa: CASSLSETYYNEQFF; cdr3_nt: TGTGCCAGCAGTTTAAGCGAGACATATTACAATGAGCAGTTCTTC
v_call: TRBV3-1; d_call: TRBD1; j_call: TRBJ2-7; cdr3_length: 14; clone_size: many; cdr3_aa: CASSQPGQGYEQYF; cdr3_nt: TGTGCCAGCAGCCAACCGGGACAGGGCTACGAGCAGTACTTC
v_call: TRBV19; d_call: -; j_call: TRBJ1-1; cdr3_length: 15; clone_size: few; cdr3_aa: CASIVFGTEDREAFF; cdr3_nt: TGTGCCAGTATCGTCTTCGGGACGGAGGATAGGGAAGCTTTCTTT
v_call: TRBV6-1; d_call: -; j_call: TRBJ1-6; cdr3_length: 14; clone_size: -; cdr3_aa: CASSRGPSNSPLHF; cdr3_nt: TGTGCCAGCTCCAGGGGCCCGAGTAATTCACCCCTCCACTTT
v_call: TRBV5-4; d_call: TRBD1; j_call: TRBJ2-1; cdr3_length: 14; clone_size: many; cdr3_aa: CASSLGQGYNEQFF; cdr3_nt: TGTGCCAGCAGCTTGGGACAGGGTTACAATGAGCAGTTCTTC
v_call: TRBV27; d_call: -; j_call: TRBJ2-6; cdr3_length: 18; clone_size: many; cdr3_aa: CASSLIPPRASGANVLTF; cdr3_nt: TGTGCCAGCAGTTTAATTCCTCCTCGAGCATCTGGGGCCAACGTCCTGACTTTC
v_call: TRBV6-6; d_call: TRBD1; j_call: TRBJ1-1; cdr3_length: 14; clone_size: few; cdr3_aa: CASSYITGDTEAFF; cdr3_nt: TGTGCCAGCAGTTACATTACAGGGGACACTGAAGCTTTCTTT
v_call: TRBV7-3; d_call: -; j_call: TRBJ2-3; cdr3_length: 16; clone_size: many; cdr3_aa: CASSLIPRTSTDTQYF; cdr3_nt: TGTGCCAGCAGCTTAATACCCAGAACTAGCACAGATACGCAGTATTTT
v_call: TRBV28; d_call: -; j_call: TRBJ2-5; cdr3_length: 13; clone_size: few; cdr3_aa: CASSVGFQETQYF; cdr3_nt: TGTGCCAGCAGCGTAGGGTTCCAAGAGACCCAGTACTTC
v_call: TRBV6-1; d_call: -; j_call: TRBJ1-1; cdr3_length: 13; clone_size: many; cdr3_aa: CASSDLGGPEAFF; cdr3_nt: TGTGCCAGCAGTGATTTGGGGGGGCCTGAAGCTTTCTTT
v_call: TRBV6-1; d_call: -; j_call: TRBJ1-1; cdr3_length: 13; clone_size: many; cdr3_aa: CASSEHKNTEAFF; cdr3_nt: TGTGCCAGCAGTGAACACAAGAACACTGAAGCTTTCTTT
v_call: TRBV28; d_call: -; j_call: TRBJ2-6; cdr3_length: 15; clone_size: many; cdr3_aa: CASSLTFSGANVLTF; cdr3_nt: TGTGCCAGCAGTTTAACCTTCTCTGGGGCCAACGTCCTGACTTTC
v_call: TRBV29-1; d_call: -; j_call: TRBJ2-5; cdr3_length: 12; clone_size: few; cdr3_aa: CSVELSQETQYF; cdr3_nt: TGCAGCGTTGAACTCTCACAAGAGACCCAGTACTTC
v_call: TRBV14; d_call: -; j_call: TRBJ1-3; cdr3_length: 15; clone_size: many; cdr3_aa: CASSQEFGRGNTIYF; cdr3_nt: TGTGCCAGCAGCCAAGAATTCGGCCGTGGAAACACCATATATTTT
v_call: TRBV23-1; d_call: -; j_call: TRBJ2-4; cdr3_length: 17; clone_size: many; cdr3_aa: CASSQPTNRLVKNIQYF; cdr3_nt: TGCGCCAGCAGTCAACCGACAAACCGGTTGGTCAAAAACATTCAGTACTTC
v_call: TRBV7-2; d_call: TRBD1; j_call: TRBJ2-7; cdr3_length: 16; clone_size: few; cdr3_aa: CASSEHSGTGLREQYF; cdr3_nt: TGTGCCAGCAGCGAACACTCCGGGACAGGTCTTAGGGAGCAGTACTTC
v_call: TRBV9; d_call: -; j_call: TRBJ1-3; cdr3_length: 17; clone_size: -; cdr3_aa: CASSVEITAQTGNTIYF; cdr3_nt: TGTGCCAGCAGCGTAGAAATTACCGCTCAGACTGGAAACACCATATATTTT
v_call: TRBV5-6; d_call: TRBD2; j_call: TRBJ2-1; cdr3_length: 15; clone_size: many; cdr3_aa: CASSLRGGAPNEQFF; cdr3_nt: TGTGCCAGCAGCTTGCGCGGGGGGGCCCCCAATGAGCAGTTCTTC
v_call: TRBV20-1; d_call: TRBD1; j_call: TRBJ1-2; cdr3_length: 12; clone_size: many; cdr3_aa: CSAPTGIGGYTF; cdr3_nt: TGCAGTGCCCCGACAGGGATCGGCGGCTACACCTTC
v_call: TRBV19; d_call: TRBD1; j_call: TRBJ2-7; cdr3_length: 14; clone_size: many; cdr3_aa: CASSARGGPYEQYF; cdr3_nt: TGTGCCAGTAGTGCCCGAGGGGGCCCCTACGAGCAGTACTTC
v_call: TRBV12-3/TRBV12-4; d_call: TRBD1; j_call: TRBJ1-5; cdr3_length: 16; clone_size: medium-sized; cdr3_aa: CASRERGPGSNQPQHF; cdr3_nt: TGTGCCAGCAGAGAAAGGGGGCCTGGGAGCAATCAGCCCCAGCATTTT
v_call: TRBV10-3; d_call: -; j_call: TRBJ1-6; cdr3_length: 14; clone_size: -; cdr3_aa: CAISDDSRDSPLHF; cdr3_nt: TGTGCCATCAGTGATGACTCACGGGATTCACCCCTCCACTTT
v_call: TRBV7-9; d_call: -; j_call: TRBJ1-2; cdr3_length: 11; clone_size: many; cdr3_aa: CASRGFYGYTF; cdr3_nt: TGTGCCAGCAGAGGTTTCTATGGCTACACCTTC
v_call: TRBV12-3/TRBV12-4; d_call: TRBD2; j_call: TRBJ2-2; cdr3_length: 18; clone_size: many; cdr3_aa: CASSFLMRLAGGHGELFF; cdr3_nt: TGTGCCAGCAGTTTCCTCATGCGGCTAGCGGGGGGTCATGGGGAGCTGTTTTTT
v_call: TRBV5-8; d_call: -; j_call: TRBJ1-4; cdr3_length: 16; clone_size: many; cdr3_aa: CASSLTGGRFTEKLFF; cdr3_nt: TGTGCCAGCAGCTTGACGGGGGGCCGTTTTACGGAAAAACTGTTTTTT
v_call: TRBV4-3; d_call: -; j_call: TRBJ1-5; cdr3_length: 16; clone_size: -; cdr3_aa: CASSQSSQPFQSAPAF; cdr3_nt: TGCGCCAGCAGTCAATCGTCCCAGCCTTTCCAATCAGCCCCAGCATTT
v_call: TRBV5-5; d_call: TRBD1; j_call: TRBJ1-4; cdr3_length: 16; clone_size: many; cdr3_aa: CASSLTQTGMNEKLFF; cdr3_nt: TGTGCCAGCAGCCTGACACAGACAGGGATGAATGAAAAACTGTTTTTT
v_call: TRBV11-2; d_call: -; j_call: TRBJ1-2; cdr3_length: 15; clone_size: many; cdr3_aa: CASSLDQFFNYGYTF; cdr3_nt: TGTGCCAGCAGCTTAGATCAGTTCTTCAACTATGGCTACACCTTC
v_call: TRBV6-1; d_call: -; j_call: TRBJ1-2; cdr3_length: 13; clone_size: many; cdr3_aa: CASSEAARRGYTF; cdr3_nt: TGTGCCAGCAGTGAAGCCGCGAGAAGAGGCTACACCTTC
v_call: TRBV11-2; d_call: -; j_call: TRBJ1-4; cdr3_length: 14; clone_size: few; cdr3_aa: CASSYPGADEKLFF; cdr3_nt: TGTGCCAGCAGCTACCCAGGGGCGGATGAAAAACTGTTTTTT
v_call: TRBV9; d_call: TRBD2; j_call: TRBJ2-5; cdr3_length: 15; clone_size: many; cdr3_aa: CASSASGGRQETQYF; cdr3_nt: TGTGCCAGCAGCGCTAGCGGGGGGCGGCAAGAGACCCAGTACTTC
v_call: TRBV24-1; d_call: TRBD2; j_call: TRBJ2-3; cdr3_length: 15; clone_size: -; cdr3_aa: CATSDHSPGGDTQYF; cdr3_nt: TGTGCCACCAGTGACCACAGTCCGGGGGGAGATACGCAGTATTTT
v_call: TRBV7-4; d_call: -; j_call: TRBJ2-1; cdr3_length: 14; clone_size: many; cdr3_aa: CASSLDGQNAEQFF; cdr3_nt: TGTGCAAGCAGCTTAGATGGGCAAAATGCTGAGCAGTTCTTC
v_call: TRBV19; d_call: -; j_call: TRBJ1-3; cdr3_length: 14; clone_size: few; cdr3_aa: CASIPDSAGNTIYF; cdr3_nt: TGTGCCAGTATTCCCGACAGCGCTGGAAACACCATATATTTT
v_call: TRBV5-1; d_call: TRBD1; j_call: TRBJ1-6; cdr3_length: 16; clone_size: few; cdr3_aa: CASSLAAGGLGSPLHF; cdr3_nt: TGCGCCAGCAGCTTGGCGGCAGGGGGTTTGGGTTCACCCCTCCACTTT
v_call: TRBV20-1; d_call: TRBD2; j_call: TRBJ2-7; cdr3_length: 15; clone_size: many; cdr3_aa: CSAREGGRLSREQYF; cdr3_nt: TGCAGTGCTAGAGAGGGCGGGAGGCTTTCGAGAGAGCAGTACTTC
v_call: TRBV6-1; d_call: -; j_call: TRBJ1-2; cdr3_length: 11; clone_size: many; cdr3_aa: CASSEDYGYTF; cdr3_nt: TGTGCCAGCAGTGAAGATTATGGCTACACCTTC
v_call: TRBV18; d_call: TRBD1; j_call: TRBJ2-7; cdr3_length: 15; clone_size: many; cdr3_aa: CASSWGTGGTYEQYF; cdr3_nt: TGTGCCAGCTCCTGGGGAACAGGGGGGACCTACGAGCAGTACTTC
v_call: TRBV29-1; d_call: -; j_call: TRBJ2-5; cdr3_length: 13; clone_size: -; cdr3_aa: CSAGSPYQETQYF; cdr3_nt: TGCAGCGCGGGCAGCCCTTACCAAGAGACCCAGTACTTC
v_call: TRBV27; d_call: -; j_call: TRBJ2-5; cdr3_length: 15; clone_size: many; cdr3_aa: CASSLRGQGQETQYF; cdr3_nt: TGTGCCAGCAGTTTACGGGGACAAGGACAAGAGACCCAGTACTTC
v_call: TRBV7-2; d_call: -; j_call: TRBJ2-5; cdr3_length: 12; clone_size: many; cdr3_aa: CASSSRGETQYF; cdr3_nt: TGTGCCAGCAGCTCGCGGGGAGAGACCCAGTACTTC
v_call: TRBV12-3/TRBV12-4; d_call: TRBD1; j_call: TRBJ1-5; cdr3_length: 13; clone_size: many; cdr3_aa: CASAGQLNQPQHF; cdr3_nt: TGTGCCAGCGCGGGACAGCTCAATCAGCCCCAGCATTTT
v_call: TRBV4-1; d_call: TRBD2; j_call: TRBJ2-7; cdr3_length: 16; clone_size: many; cdr3_aa: CASSQPVLAGVSEQYF; cdr3_nt: TGCGCCAGCAGCCAACCCGTTCTAGCGGGAGTAAGCGAGCAGTACTTC
v_call: TRBV11-2; d_call: TRBD1; j_call: TRBJ2-1; cdr3_length: 13; clone_size: many; cdr3_aa: CASDNRGGNEQFF; cdr3_nt: TGTGCCAGCGATAACAGGGGCGGTAATGAGCAGTTCTTC
v_call: TRBV4-1; d_call: -; j_call: TRBJ1-2; cdr3_length: 14; clone_size: many; cdr3_aa: CASSGDGADRRGAF; cdr3_nt: TGCGCCAGCAGCGGAGACGGGGCGGATCGACGCGGGGCCTTC
v_call: TRBV20-1; d_call: TRBD2; j_call: TRBJ2-3; cdr3_length: 15; clone_size: few; cdr3_aa: CSPSSGGYDTDTQYF; cdr3_nt: TGCAGTCCCTCTAGCGGGGGATACGACACAGATACGCAGTATTTT
v_call: TRBV11-2; d_call: -; j_call: TRBJ2-5; cdr3_length: 13; clone_size: many; cdr3_aa: CASSLQIQETQYF; cdr3_nt: TGTGCCAGCAGCTTGCAGATCCAAGAGACCCAGTACTTC
v_call: TRBV20-1; d_call: TRBD1; j_call: TRBJ2-2; cdr3_length: 15; clone_size: -; cdr3_aa: CSARGRDRVTGELFF; cdr3_nt: TGCAGTGCTAGAGGCCGGGACAGGGTGACCGGGGAGCTGTTTTTT
v_call: TRBV5-1; d_call: -; j_call: TRBJ2-1; cdr3_length: 16; clone_size: few; cdr3_aa: CASSWGLVSSYNEQFF; cdr3_nt: TGCGCCAGCAGCTGGGGACTTGTGAGCTCCTACAATGAGCAGTTCTTC
v_call: TRBV5-1; d_call: -; j_call: TRBJ2-2; cdr3_length: 17; clone_size: many; cdr3_aa: CASSLGLSSPNTGELFF; cdr3_nt: TGCGCCAGCAGCTTGGGTCTGTCTAGCCCGAACACCGGGGAGCTGTTTTTT
v_call: TRBV21-1; d_call: -; j_call: TRBJ2-7; cdr3_length: 14; clone_size: many; cdr3_aa: CASIIRGASYEQYF; cdr3_nt: TGTGCCAGCATCATCAGGGGGGCCTCCTACGAGCAGTACTTC